The rows below give T cell receptor beta chains drawn from one sample of a study of cytomegalovirus exposure and HLA in healthy donors. Clones were read by immunoSEQ multiplex PCR, and TCRdb kept only the in-frame ones, dropping some. This sample's clone table lists 40,000 to 60,000 clones. The specimen sequenced was PBMCs. These receptors were obtained from a male donor in good health and CMV-seropositive. CDR3s include the opening cysteine and the closing phenylalanine or tryptophan. The D gene is left open where the match is weak.

v_gene: TRBV27; d_gene: .; j_gene: TRBJ2-5; CDR3aa: CASSPGTWKTQYF; CDR3nt: TGTGCCAGCAGCCCAGGGACATGGAAGACCCAGTACTTC
v_gene: TRBV5-5; d_gene: .; j_gene: TRBJ1-5; CDR3aa: CASSQGTHQPQHF; CDR3nt: TGTGCCAGCAGCCAGGGGACCCATCAGCCCCAGCATTTT
v_gene: TRBV5-1; d_gene: .; j_gene: TRBJ1-5; CDR3aa: CASSLDEGHHFGDSNQPQHF; CDR3nt: TGCGCCAGCAGCTTGGACGAAGGACACCACTTTGGGGATAGCAATCAGCCCCAGCATTTT
v_gene: TRBV7-9; d_gene: TRBD2; j_gene: TRBJ2-7; CDR3aa: CASSFQAGGYEQYF; CDR3nt: TGTGCCAGCAGCTTCCAAGCGGGGGGCTACGAGCAGTACTTC
v_gene: TRBV5-1; d_gene: TRBD2; j_gene: TRBJ2-7; CDR3aa: CASSAGLAYEQYF; CDR3nt: TGCGCCAGCAGCGCGGGACTAGCATACGAGCAGTACTTC
v_gene: TRBV27; d_gene: .; j_gene: TRBJ2-7; CDR3aa: CASSLDRSYEQYF; CDR3nt: TGTGCCAGCAGTTTAGACAGGTCCTACGAGCAGTACTTC
v_gene: TRBV7-2; d_gene: .; j_gene: TRBJ2-3; CDR3aa: CASSFSRDTQYF; CDR3nt: TGTGCCAGCAGCTTTTCCAGGGATACGCAGTATTTT
v_gene: TRBV5-4; d_gene: TRBD1; j_gene: TRBJ1-4; CDR3aa: CASSSQGGANEKLFF; CDR3nt: TGTGCCAGCAGCTCACAGGGGGGGGCTAATGAAAAACTGTTTTTT
v_gene: TRBV6-1; d_gene: .; j_gene: TRBJ2-3; CDR3aa: CASSGSPFTDTQYF; CDR3nt: TGTGCCAGCAGTGGAAGCCCCTTTACAGATACGCAGTATTTT
v_gene: TRBV4-1; d_gene: .; j_gene: TRBJ2-1; CDR3aa: CASSQDKGEGVNEQFF; CDR3nt: TGCGCCAGCAGCCAAGATAAAGGCGAGGGCGTAAATGAGCAGTTCTTC
v_gene: TRBV5-8; d_gene: TRBD2; j_gene: TRBJ2-1; CDR3aa: CASSLEAGSSYNEQFF; CDR3nt: TGTGCCAGCAGCTTGGAAGCGGGAAGCTCCTACAATGAGCAGTTCTTC
v_gene: TRBV5-1; d_gene: .; j_gene: TRBJ2-7; CDR3aa: CASSDPSAGPDYEQYF; CDR3nt: TGCGCCAGCAGCGATCCTAGCGCAGGGCCCGACTACGAGCAGTACTTC
v_gene: TRBV6-6; d_gene: TRBD1; j_gene: TRBJ1-2; CDR3aa: CASSHRGGYGYTF; CDR3nt: TGTGCCAGCAGCCACAGGGGGGGCTATGGCTACACCTTC
v_gene: TRBV30; d_gene: TRBD1; j_gene: TRBJ2-7; CDR3aa: CAWSVQGYEQYF; CDR3nt: TGTGCCTGGAGTGTACAGGGGTACGAGCAGTACTTC
v_gene: TRBV30; d_gene: .; j_gene: TRBJ1-6; CDR3aa: CAWSVEAVEPLHF; CDR3nt: TGTGCCTGGAGCGTGGAGGCGGTAGAGCCCCTCCACTTT
v_gene: TRBV6-6; d_gene: .; j_gene: TRBJ1-2; CDR3aa: CASSYGRAYGYTF; CDR3nt: TGTGCCAGCAGTTACGGCAGGGCCTATGGCTACACCTTC
v_gene: TRBV27; d_gene: .; j_gene: TRBJ1-6; CDR3aa: CASSLEQGNSPLHF; CDR3nt: TGTGCCAGCAGTTTGGAACAGGGCAATTCACCCCTCCACTTT
v_gene: TRBV5-1; d_gene: .; j_gene: TRBJ2-3; CDR3aa: CASSLTQGLDTQYF; CDR3nt: TGCGCCAGCAGCTTGACGCAGGGGTTAGATACGCAGTATTTT
v_gene: TRBV7-2; d_gene: TRBD1; j_gene: TRBJ2-3; CDR3aa: CASRGQGRHGSTDTQYF; CDR3nt: TGTGCCAGCCGGGGACAGGGAAGACACGGTAGCACAGATACGCAGTATTTT
v_gene: TRBV28; d_gene: TRBD1; j_gene: TRBJ2-1; CDR3aa: CASKPVGTDGYNEQFF; CDR3nt: TGTGCCAGCAAACCCGTGGGGACAGACGGCTACAATGAGCAGTTCTTC
v_gene: TRBV27; d_gene: TRBD1; j_gene: TRBJ1-1; CDR3aa: CASSPGQGPGHTEAFF; CDR3nt: TGTGCCAGCAGCCCCGGACAGGGACCTGGGCACACTGAAGCTTTCTTT
v_gene: TRBV19; d_gene: .; j_gene: TRBJ2-7; CDR3aa: CASSIVADYEQYF; CDR3nt: TGTGCCAGTAGTATAGTGGCAGACTACGAGCAGTACTTC
v_gene: TRBV2; d_gene: .; j_gene: TRBJ1-1; CDR3aa: CASSVFNEAFF; CDR3nt: TGTGCCAGCAGTGTTTTTAATGAAGCTTTCTTT
v_gene: TRBV19; d_gene: TRBD1; j_gene: TRBJ1-1; CDR3aa: CASSTLTGLNTEAFF; CDR3nt: TGTGCCAGTAGTACCCTGACAGGGTTGAACACTGAAGCTTTCTTT
v_gene: TRBV7-9; d_gene: TRBD1; j_gene: TRBJ1-1; CDR3aa: CASSPPGTGGTEAFF; CDR3nt: TGTGCCAGCAGCCCCCCCGGGACAGGGGGCACTGAAGCTTTCTTT
v_gene: TRBV6-1; d_gene: .; j_gene: TRBJ1-2; CDR3aa: CASSQGTPANYGYTF; CDR3nt: TGTGCCAGCAGTCAAGGGACACCTGCTAACTATGGCTACACCTTC
v_gene: TRBV13; d_gene: TRBD2; j_gene: TRBJ2-1; CDR3aa: CASSPRGGLWNEQFF; CDR3nt: TGTGCCAGCAGCCCACGGGGGGGCCTTTGGAATGAGCAGTTCTTC
v_gene: TRBV5-4; d_gene: TRBD1; j_gene: TRBJ1-2; CDR3aa: CASRAGTGDVFSDGYTF; CDR3nt: TGTGCCAGCAGAGCCGGGACAGGGGATGTATTTTCGGATGGCTACACCTTC
v_gene: TRBV18; d_gene: TRBD1; j_gene: TRBJ2-5; CDR3aa: CASSPTGGYQETQYF; CDR3nt: TGTGCCAGCTCACCGACAGGGGGGTACCAAGAGACCCAGTACTTC
v_gene: TRBV19; d_gene: TRBD1; j_gene: TRBJ1-1; CDR3aa: CASSVLPGQTNTEAFF; CDR3nt: TGTGCCAGTAGCGTACTCCCGGGACAGACGAACACTGAAGCTTTCTTT
v_gene: TRBV6-5; d_gene: TRBD2; j_gene: TRBJ2-3; CDR3aa: CASRRLAGGKDTQYF; CDR3nt: TGTGCCAGCAGACGACTAGCGGGGGGTAAAGATACGCAGTATTTT
v_gene: TRBV7-9; d_gene: TRBD1; j_gene: TRBJ1-2; CDR3aa: CASSATGQGYGYTF; CDR3nt: TGTGCCAGCAGCGCCACGGGACAGGGTTATGGCTACACCTTC
v_gene: TRBV5-1; d_gene: TRBD1; j_gene: TRBJ1-1; CDR3aa: CASSDQTGLNTEAFF; CDR3nt: TGCGCCAGCAGCGACCAGACAGGGCTGAACACTGAGGCTTTCTTT
v_gene: TRBV5-1; d_gene: .; j_gene: TRBJ2-1; CDR3aa: CASSLDGTHIDEQFF; CDR3nt: TGCGCCAGCAGCTTGGACGGGACACACATCGATGAGCAGTTCTTC
v_gene: TRBV21-1; d_gene: .; j_gene: TRBJ1-6; CDR3aa: CASAEGTGEFGSYNSPLHF; CDR3nt: TGTGCCAGCGCTGAAGGCACAGGGGAGTTTGGCTCCTATAATTCACCCCTCCACTTT
v_gene: TRBV30; d_gene: .; j_gene: TRBJ1-4; CDR3aa: CAWLSRTVSNEKLFF; CDR3nt: TGTGCCTGGCTCTCCCGGACAGTCTCTAATGAAAAACTGTTTTTT
v_gene: TRBV6-4; d_gene: TRBD1; j_gene: TRBJ1-2; CDR3aa: CASSPGQDYGYTF; CDR3nt: TGTGCCAGCAGCCCGGGACAGGACTATGGCTACACCTTC
v_gene: TRBV7-2; d_gene: TRBD1; j_gene: TRBJ2-5; CDR3aa: CASSRLQGGSGETQYF; CDR3nt: TGTGCCAGCAGCCGACTACAGGGGGGCTCCGGAGAGACCCAGTACTTC
v_gene: TRBV5-4; d_gene: TRBD2; j_gene: TRBJ2-5; CDR3aa: CASSLAGGQETQYF; CDR3nt: TGTGCCAGCAGCTTAGCGGGGGGGCAAGAGACCCAGTACTTC
v_gene: TRBV7-3; d_gene: TRBD2; j_gene: TRBJ2-3; CDR3aa: CASSLTGGGKDTQYF; CDR3nt: TGTGCCAGCAGCTTAACCGGCGGGGGGAAAGATACGCAGTATTTT
v_gene: TRBV6-6; d_gene: .; j_gene: TRBJ2-7; CDR3aa: CASFRSDYEQYF; CDR3nt: TGTGCCAGCTTCAGATCCGACTACGAGCAGTACTTC
v_gene: TRBV5-1; d_gene: TRBD2; j_gene: TRBJ2-5; CDR3aa: CASSLAGLAGGPETQYF; CDR3nt: TGCGCCAGCAGCTTGGCCGGACTAGCGGGGGGGCCGGAGACCCAGTACTTC
v_gene: TRBV2; d_gene: .; j_gene: TRBJ2-3; CDR3aa: CASSGDLEGGTDTQYF; CDR3nt: TGTGCCAGCAGCGGGGACCTCGAGGGGGGCACAGATACGCAGTATTTT
v_gene: TRBV28; d_gene: TRBD2; j_gene: TRBJ2-3; CDR3aa: CASSLKGLAAQETDTQYF; CDR3nt: TGTGCCAGCAGCCTGAAGGGACTAGCGGCCCAAGAGACAGATACGCAGTATTTT
v_gene: TRBV14; d_gene: .; j_gene: TRBJ2-7; CDR3aa: CASSQDNFFDFPYEQYF; CDR3nt: TGTGCCAGCAGCCAAGATAATTTTTTTGACTTCCCCTACGAGCAGTACTTC
v_gene: TRBV7-9; d_gene: .; j_gene: TRBJ1-2; CDR3aa: CASSLGREGYRYTF; CDR3nt: TGTGCCAGCAGCTTAGGCAGGGAGGGCTATCGCTACACCTTC
v_gene: TRBV27; d_gene: TRBD2; j_gene: TRBJ2-5; CDR3aa: CASRGLAGPMETQYF; CDR3nt: TGTGCCAGCAGAGGACTAGCGGGACCGATGGAGACCCAGTACTTC
v_gene: TRBV7-3; d_gene: .; j_gene: TRBJ1-1; CDR3aa: CASSFTPGVGEAFF; CDR3nt: TGTGCCAGCAGCTTTACCCCAGGGGTTGGAGAAGCTTTCTTT
v_gene: TRBV14; d_gene: TRBD1; j_gene: TRBJ2-3; CDR3aa: CASSPRDRGWGTDTQYF; CDR3nt: TGTGCCAGCAGCCCGCGGGACAGGGGATGGGGTACAGATACGCAGTATTTT
v_gene: TRBV27; d_gene: TRBD2; j_gene: TRBJ2-7; CDR3aa: CAAGGGPTFYEQYF; CDR3nt: TGTGCCGCCGGCGGGGGGCCCACATTTTACGAGCAGTACTTC
v_gene: TRBV30; d_gene: .; j_gene: TRBJ1-1; CDR3aa: CAWSVLPILNTEAFF; CDR3nt: TGTGCCTGGAGTGTTCTCCCTATCTTGAACACTGAAGCTTTCTTT
v_gene: TRBV30; d_gene: TRBD1; j_gene: TRBJ2-5; CDR3aa: CASMTRGRGETQYF; CDR3nt: TGTGCCTCCATGACCAGGGGGCGCGGGGAGACCCAGTACTTC
v_gene: TRBV19; d_gene: TRBD1; j_gene: TRBJ2-7; CDR3aa: CATGTEPPHEQYF; CDR3nt: TGTGCCACCGGGACAGAACCCCCCCACGAGCAGTACTTC
v_gene: TRBV7-2; d_gene: .; j_gene: TRBJ1-1; CDR3aa: CASSLLGAGDTEAFF; CDR3nt: TGTGCCAGCAGCTTATTGGGGGCCGGAGACACTGAAGCTTTCTTT